Sequencing of this T cell receptor beta chain was carried out in a study of blood T cell repertoires in COVID-19. Study in general: The analysed material was cDNA or gDNA that came from T cells, B-cell-depleted T cells, or PBMCs.

CDR1 SQVTM and CDR2 ANQGSEA come from the germline V gene. The CDR3 covers 14 residues. Between the trimmed V and J ends, which lost 4 bases and 3 bases, there was a span of 13 bases. This clone showed up just a few times. In the original analysis: Nucleated cell counts were estimated from reference gene primer amplification. The data were produced by immunoSEQ multiplex PCR, yet TCRdb's version contains in-frame clones alone and is incomplete. Clonal size and the V and J genes are those of that table, whereas D and trimming came from the DNA. The data contain some 400,000 clones, around 84% of them singletons.

The source material was peripheral blood. The receptor's source is a human donor with acute or convalescent COVID-19. The donor label of this sample is uncertain. The chain couples TRBV29-1 to TRBJ2-1, with D perhaps TRBD1 (6 bases). The CDR3 here is CSVGTGWSYNEQFF. The CDR3 region has the DNA TGCAGCGTTGGAACAGGGTGGAGCTACAATGAGCAGTTCTTC.